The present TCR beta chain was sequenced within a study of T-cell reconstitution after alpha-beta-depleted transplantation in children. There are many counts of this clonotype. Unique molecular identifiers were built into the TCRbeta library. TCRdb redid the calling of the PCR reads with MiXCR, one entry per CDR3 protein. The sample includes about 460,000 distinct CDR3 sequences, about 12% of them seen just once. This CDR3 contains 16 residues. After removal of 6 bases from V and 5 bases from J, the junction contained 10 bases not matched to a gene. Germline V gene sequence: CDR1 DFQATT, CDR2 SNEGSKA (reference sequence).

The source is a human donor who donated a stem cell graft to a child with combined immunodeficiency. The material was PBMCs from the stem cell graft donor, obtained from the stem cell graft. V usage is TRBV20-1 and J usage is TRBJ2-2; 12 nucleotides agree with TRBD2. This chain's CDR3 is CSAPLRLAGGTGELFF. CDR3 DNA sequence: TGCAGTGCCCCCCTCAGGCTAGCGGGAGGGACCGGGGAGCTGTTTTTT.